This T cell receptor (beta chain) was recovered during a study of cytomegalovirus exposure and HLA in healthy donors. General study findings and limits: Among TCR beta chains, those listed as cytomegalovirus-associated numbered about 150. For most TCR sequences rarity was the rule, although some public TCRs occurred in many donors. Three chains tied to CMV proved CMV antigen-specific in vitro.

For this clone: Its antigen is currently unknown.

The donors were in the roughly 130-subject validation cohort, distinct from the roughly 720-subject first cohort. Produced via immunoSEQ multiplex PCR; TCRdb's table is partial and in-frame only. The data contain about 270,000 clones, about 86% of them singletons. Material for sequencing was PBMCs. This clonotype was obtained from a woman aged 18-29 years in good health and CMV-seronegative.

CDR3 sequence: CASSSPGTRGYGYTF. CDR3 bases: TGTGCCAGCAGTTCCCCGGGGACTAGGGGCTATGGCTACACCTTC. This chain links TRBV6-5 with TRBJ1-2; TRBD1 is a possible D gene (5 bases). Trimming cost V 4 bases and J 4 bases, with 16 bases left between them. CDR1 MNHEY and CDR2 SVGAGI come from the germline V gene. CDR3 size: 15 residues.